The clone carrying this T cell receptor (beta chain) appeared a few times. These data originate in a study of blood T cells in healthy people across ages. Germline CDR1 and CDR2: SGHTA and FQGNSA. J was trimmed by 1 base and V by 6 bases; bases with no gene match: 5. The CDR3 extends over 16 amino acids. Combining a sample-barcoded 5' primer with a J-beta primer mix, a second PCR ran for roughly 6 to 12 cycles. A single record per CDR3 protein comes from TCRdb applying MiXCR to the 5' RACE reads. The table records approximately 1,000,000 distinct CDR3 sequences, roughly two fifths of them present only once.

This TCR derives from a man younger than 35 in good health. The sequenced sample was blood. The chain has TRBV7-2 and TRBJ2-1; 11 nucleotides agree with TRBD2. The CDR3 DNA reads TGTGCCAGCAGTACTAGCGGGGGCGTTTCCTACAATGAGCAGTTCTTC. The encoded protein is CASSTSGGVSYNEQFF.